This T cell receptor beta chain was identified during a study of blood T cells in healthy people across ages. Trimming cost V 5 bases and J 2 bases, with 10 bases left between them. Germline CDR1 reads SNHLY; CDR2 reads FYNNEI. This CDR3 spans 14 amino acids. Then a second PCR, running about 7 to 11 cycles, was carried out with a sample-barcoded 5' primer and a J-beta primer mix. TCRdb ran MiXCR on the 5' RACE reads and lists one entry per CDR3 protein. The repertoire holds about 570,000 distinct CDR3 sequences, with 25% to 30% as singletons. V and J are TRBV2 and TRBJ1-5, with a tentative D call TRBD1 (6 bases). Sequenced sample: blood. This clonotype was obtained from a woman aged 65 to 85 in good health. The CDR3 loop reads CASSTRQGNQPQHF. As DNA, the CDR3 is TGTGCCAGCAGTACTAGACAGGGCAATCAGCCCCAGCATTTT.